Below, 29 T cell receptor beta chains from the same sample are listed, as sequenced in a study of beta chain features in type 1 diabetes. Reverse transcribing all isolated RNA meant expressed TCRB transcripts were sequenced. Libraries were prepared by immunoSEQ multiplex PCR; TCRdb keeps only in-frame clonotypes and omits some of them. The table records a few hundred thousand clones, about 10% of them present only once. The study, taken as a whole, reports: TCRB CDR3s from Type 1 diabetes patients were moderately but significantly shorter in all four CD4+ subsets.

These receptors' targets are unknown. What was sequenced was central memory CD4+ T cells from blood. Receptor source: a man aged 30 to 45 with type 1 diabetes.

Only a few counts were recorded for this clone. The junction departs from the called germline gene at one end, perhaps through a read error. The V call is TRBV10-3, the J call TRBJ2-5, with D perhaps matching TRBD2 (6 bases). CDR1 ENHRY and CDR2 SYGVKD come from the germline V gene. The CDR3 totals 15 residues. The CDR3 nucleotides read TGTGCCAGCAGTTACTCATCGCAGGGAGGAGAGACCCAGTACTTC. It codes for CASSYSSQGGETQYF.

This clone was observed a few times. V and J are TRBV7-9 and TRBJ2-4, with D possibly being TRBD1 or TRBD2 (6 bases each). V was shortened by 6 bases and J by 9 bases, with 21 bases between the two germline ends. This CDR3 is built from 15 residues. In germline, CDR1 is SEHNR, CDR2 FQNEAQ (reference sequence). The CDR3 protein is CASSQEGGLLGIQYF. CDR3 coding DNA: TGTGCCAGCAGTCAAGAAGGGGGGCTTCTAGGCATTCAGTACTTC. The whole variable domain, filled in from reference TRBV7-9 and TRBJ2-4, reads DTGVSQNPRHKITKRGQNVTFRCDPISEHNRLYWYRQTLGQGPEFLTYFQNEAQLEKSRLLSDRFSAERPKGSFSTLEIQRTEQGDSAMYLCASSQEGGLLGIQYFGAGTRLSVL.

This chain links TRBV4-1 with TRBJ2-5, with TRBD2 identical over 9 bases. V gave up 0 bases and J gave up 6 bases; unmatched junction bases: 5. The CDR3 spans 15 residues. The germline gives CDR1 MGHRA, CDR2 YSYEKL. The CDR3 DNA sequence: TGCGCCAGCAGCCAAGACCCGACTAGCGGAAAGACCCAGTACTTC. This encodes CASSQDPTSGKTQYF.

This clone was seen many times. The gene calls are TRBV7-2 and TRBJ1-1; 7 bases match TRBD1. V trimming: 4 bases; J trimming: 9 bases; junction bases outside the gene matches: 5. The CDR3 is 12 amino acids. Germline values: CDR1 SGHTA, CDR2 FQGNSA. CDR3 residues: CASSYRQGQAFF. As DNA, the CDR3 is TGTGCCAGCAGCTACCGACAGGGACAAGCTTTCTTT.

This clone was counted between two and nine times. CDR3 in DNA: TGCGCCAGCAGCCTCGAGGACATAGGAGGGGAGCAGTACTTC. It is translated as CASSLEDIGGEQYF. This sequence joins TRBV5-1 and TRBJ2-7; TRBD2 might be the D (6 bases). CDR3 size: 14 residues. V was pared by 4 bases and J by 7 bases, with 18 bases between. Germline CDR1 SGHRS, CDR2 YFSETQ.

The rearrangement uses TRBV19 and TRBJ2-3, with TRBD1 as a possible D gene (6 bases). Trimming cost V 7 bases and J 1 base, with 12 bases left between them. The CDR3 loop spans 14 amino acids. The germline CDR1 and CDR2 sequences are LNHDA and SQIVND (reference sequence). The CDR3 reads CASKQGFGTDTQYF. The CDR3, as DNA: TGTGCCAGTAAACAGGGCTTCGGCACAGATACGCAGTATTTT.

The chain uses TRBV28 and TRBJ1-5; a possible D gene is TRBD1 (6 bases). Trimming pared 4 bases from V and 8 bases from J, leaving 18 bases between. There are 15 residues in the CDR3. From germline, CDR1 is MDHEN and CDR2 SYDVKM. Written as DNA, the CDR3 is TGTGCCAGCAGTTCCGGTTTGGGGGGGCTCGAGCCCCAGCATTTT. Its translation: CASSSGLGGLEPQHF. The entire variable domain, with the rest obtained from reference TRBV28 and TRBJ1-5, is as follows: DVKVTQSSRYLVKRTGEKVFLECVQDMDHENMFWYRQDPGLGLRLIYFSYDVKMKEKGDIPEGYSVSREKKERFSLILESASTNQTSMYLCASSSGLGGLEPQHFGDGTRLSIL.

This clone was seen ten or more times. The chain combines TRBV28 with TRBJ2-7; TRBD1 might be the D (5 bases). This CDR3 is built from 16 residues. Germline V gene data show CDR1 as MDHEN and CDR2 as SYDVKM. The V gene lost 7 bases and the J gene lost 2 bases, with 21 bases spanning the gap. DNA for the CDR3: TGTGCCAGCACCCCTAGATGGGGCATAGGAACCTACGAGCAGTACTTC. The encoded protein is CASTPRWGIGTYEQYF.

V usage is TRBV5-1 and J usage is TRBJ2-5; possibly TRBD2 for D (5 bases). This CDR3 region has 15 residues. Deletions cut 4 bases from V and 1 base from J, with 14 bases between. Germline V gives CDR1 SGHRS, CDR2 YFSETQ. The CDR3 DNA is TGCGCCAGCAGCCCGACGTTAGCGTTCCAAGAGACCCAGTACTTC. Translating it yields CASSPTLAFQETQYF. Based on the CDR3 plus reference TRBV5-1 and TRBJ2-5, the full variable domain is KAGVTQTPRYLIKTRGQQVTLSCSPISGHRSVSWYQQTPGQGLQFLFEYFSETQRNKGNFPGRFSGRQFSNSRSEMNVSTLELGDSALYLCASSPTLAFQETQYFGPGTRLLVL.

This clone was observed a handful of times. The chain carries TRBV6-6 and TRBJ1-5; D perhaps matches TRBD1 (5 bases). CDR3 length: 14 residues. V lost 2 bases to trimming and J lost 4 bases, with 9 bases between them. Germline CDR1 reads MNHNY; CDR2 reads SVGAGI (reference sequence). CDR3 amino acids: CASSYPQGNQPQHF. CDR3 in DNA: TGTGCCAGCAGTTACCCCCAGGGAAATCAGCCCCAGCATTTT.

Many counts were recorded for this clone. The chain employs TRBV5-1 and TRBJ2-1, with 9 nucleotides matching TRBD2. V lost 4 bases, J lost 6 bases, and 14 bases stayed unmatched. CDR1 and CDR2 from the germline V gene are SGHRS and YFSETQ. The CDR3 is made up of 17 amino acids. CDR3 loop: CASSPIGKAGGGNEQFF. The CDR3 DNA reads as TGCGCCAGCAGCCCCATAGGGAAAGCGGGAGGAGGCAATGAGCAGTTCTTC.

This chain uses TRBV7-2 with TRBJ1-2; D not certain. CDR1 and CDR2 (germline): SGHTA, FQGNSA. V lost 3 bases and J lost 6, with 8 bases in between. The CDR3 is 12 amino acids. The CDR3: CASSLSKNGYTF. CDR3 sequence (DNA): TGTGCCAGCAGCTTGTCCAAGAATGGCTACACCTTC. The complete variable domain, with remaining parts taken from reference TRBV7-2 and TRBJ1-2, reads GAGVSQSPSNKVTEKGKDVELRCDPISGHTALYWYRQSLGQGLEFLIYFQGNSAPDKSGLPSDRFSAERTGGSVSTLTIQRTQQEDSAVYLCASSLSKNGYTFGSGTRLTVV.

The table lists this clone with a few counts. This sample includes further DNA sequences coding for the same CDR3. The rearrangement joins TRBV5-1 to TRBJ1-2; D is unclear. Trimming took 0 bases from V and 4 from J, leaving 4 bases between them. The CDR3 totals 12 residues. Germline V gene data show CDR1 as SGHRS and CDR2 as YFSETQ. CDR3 sequence reads: CASSLDSYGYTF. DNA of the CDR3: TGCGCCAGCAGCTTGGACTCCTATGGCTACACCTTC. The full variable domain, in which reference TRBV5-1 and TRBJ1-2 provide the parts outside the CDR3, is KAGVTQTPRYLIKTRGQQVTLSCSPISGHRSVSWYQQTPGQGLQFLFEYFSETQRNKGNFPGRFSGRQFSNSRSEMNVSTLELGDSALYLCASSLDSYGYTFGSGTRLTVV.

This clone was seen only a few times. The rearrangement links TRBV18 to TRBJ1-3, with 8 nucleotides matching TRBD1. V lost 3 bases, J lost 4 bases, and 5 bases stayed unmatched. Germline V gene sequence: CDR1 KGHSH, CDR2 LQKENI. This CDR3 region has 15 residues. In nucleotides, the CDR3 is TGTGCCAGCTCACCCGGGACAGGAGACGGAAACACCATATATTTT. It specifies CASSPGTGDGNTIYF. Supplemented by reference TRBV18 and TRBJ1-3, the full variable domain reads NAGVMQNPRHLVRRRGQEARLRCSPMKGHSHVYWYRQLPEEGLKFMVYLQKENIIDESGMPKERFSAEFPKEGPSILRIQQVVRGDSAAYFCASSPGTGDGNTIYFGEGSWLTVV.

A few counts support this clone. This sequence joins TRBV5-1 and TRBJ2-7; 10 bases line up with TRBD2. CDR3 size: 18 residues. V shed 0 bases and J 0 bases; nucleotides not matched to a gene: 9. The germline gives CDR1 SGHRS, CDR2 YFSETQ. CDR3 sequence reads: CASSLGLAGVGASYEQYF. CDR3 coding DNA: TGCGCCAGCAGCTTGGGGCTAGCGGGAGTCGGGGCCTCCTACGAGCAGTACTTC.

This clone came up a few times. The DNA of the CDR3 is TGTGCCAGCAGCGCGACTGGGACTAGGTCCTGGTCCTCCTACGAGCAGTACTTC. This encodes CASSATGTRSWSSYEQYF. The rearrangement joins TRBV27 to TRBJ2-7; 8 bases line up with TRBD2. Germline V gene lookup returns CDR1 MNHEY and CDR2 SMNVEV (reference sequence). There are 18 residues in the CDR3. J gave up 0 bases and V 6 bases, and 16 bases lay outside the gene matches.

A note on this clone: At one of its ends the junction is not consistent with the germline gene, which may arise from a read error. The chain is built from TRBV5-4 and TRBJ2-3, with D possibly TRBD1 on 5 matching bases. CDR3 length equals 13 residues. Germline V lookup: CDR1 SGHNT, CDR2 YYREEE (reference sequence). In DNA form, the CDR3 reads TGCGCCAGCAGCTTGGATAGGGGAGATACGCAGTATTTT. Protein sequence: CASSLDRGDTQYF. Using reference TRBV5-4 and TRBJ2-3 for the parts outside the CDR3, the full variable domain is ETGVTQSPTHLIKTRGQQVTLRCSSQSGHNTVSWYQQALGQGPQFIFQYYREEENGRGNFPPRFSGLQFPNYSSELNVNALELDDSALYLCASSLDRGDTQYFGPGTRLTVL.

This clone was seen more than once but under ten times. The chain is built from TRBV7-9 and TRBJ2-1, with D possibly TRBD2 on 5 matching bases. The V gene lost 0 bases and the J gene lost 6 bases, with 6 bases spanning the gap. Germline CDR1 SEHNR, CDR2 FQNEAQ (reference sequence). CDR3 length: 13 residues. CDR3 nucleotides: TGTGCCAGCAGCTTAGCGCGGGCCAATGAGCAGTTCTTC. Residues: CASSLARANEQFF.

In this sample, this clone turned up many times. The chain uses TRBV28 and TRBJ2-7; D ambiguous. Trimming shortened V by 4 bases and J by 6 bases, and 7 bases separated the two germline ends. This CDR3 contains 11 residues. Germline-derived CDR1 and CDR2 are MDHEN and SYDVKM. The CDR3 DNA sequence: TGTGCCAGCAGTTCAGGCCGCGAGCAGTACTTC. It translates to CASSSGREQYF.

Here the CDR3 reads CASSPRGGAHWGYTF. CDR3 nucleotides: TGTGCCAGCAGCCCCCGAGGGGGTGCCCACTGGGGCTACACCTTC. V usage is TRBV28 and J usage is TRBJ1-2; D is possibly TRBD1 (6 bases). Germline-derived CDR1 and CDR2 are MDHEN and SYDVKM. The ends were cut back, 6 bases at V and 8 bases at J, with 22 bases in the middle. CDR3 length: 15 amino acids.

In its sample, this clone was seen a few times. This sequence joins TRBV10-2 and TRBJ2-7; TRBD1 matches at 9 bases. V lost 7 bases, J lost 3 bases, and 10 bases stayed unmatched. The CDR3 has 15 residues. Germline CDR1 is WSHSY and CDR2 is SAAADI. This chain's CDR3 is CASTERTGGGYEQYF. In DNA, the CDR3 is TGCGCCAGCACGGAACGAACAGGGGGCGGCTACGAGCAGTACTTC.

The chain combines TRBV27 with TRBJ2-7; 7 bases align to TRBD2. J gave up 8 bases and V 3 bases, and 4 bases lay outside the gene matches. The CDR3 totals 12 residues. Germline CDR1 and CDR2: MNHEY and SMNVEV (reference sequence). The CDR3 here is CASSFISGKQYF. The CDR3 nucleotides read TGTGCCAGCAGTTTTATCAGCGGGAAGCAGTACTTC.

This clone appeared many times. The genes are TRBV5-4 and TRBJ2-5, with D perhaps TRBD1 or TRBD2 (6 bases each). CDR3 length: 15 residues. Trimming removed 2 bases from V and 5 bases from J, with 16 bases in between. CDR1 SGHNT and CDR2 YYREEE come from the germline V gene (reference sequence). In DNA, the CDR3 is TGTGCCAGCAGCTTTCCCTTAGGGGGGCGGGAGACCCAGTACTTC. It translates to CASSFPLGGRETQYF.

The chain links TRBV5-1 to TRBJ1-1; 7 bases line up with TRBD1. CDR1 SGHRS and CDR2 YFSETQ come from the germline V gene. This CDR3 spans 14 amino acids. The V segment lost 4 bases and the J segment 3 bases; nucleotides outside the gene matches: 6. DNA of the CDR3: TGCGCCAGCAGCGCCGGACAGGTCTACACTGAAGCTTTCTTT. Protein: CASSAGQVYTEAFF. Using reference TRBV5-1 and TRBJ1-1 for the parts outside the CDR3, the full variable domain is KAGVTQTPRYLIKTRGQQVTLSCSPISGHRSVSWYQQTPGQGLQFLFEYFSETQRNKGNFPGRFSGRQFSNSRSEMNVSTLELGDSALYLCASSAGQVYTEAFFGQGTRLTVV.

The rearrangement uses TRBV19 and TRBJ2-2; 9 bases fit TRBD1. Germline CDR1 reads LNHDA; CDR2 reads SQIVND (reference sequence). Trimming at V came to 8 bases and at J to 7 bases, leaving 8 bases not matched to a gene. The CDR3 totals 14 residues. The CDR3 here is CASSETGGFGELFF. CDR3 bases: TGTGCCAGTTCCGAGACAGGGGGATTCGGGGAGCTGTTTTTT.

The sample holds a few counts of this clone. At the DNA level, this CDR3 is encoded by other sequences in the same sample as well. The gene calls are TRBV5-4 and TRBJ2-5, with 8 bases aligning to TRBD1. Germline V gene sequence: CDR1 SGHNT, CDR2 YYREEE (reference sequence). Trimming at V came to 4 bases and at J to 3 bases, leaving 2 bases not matched to a gene. CDR3 length: 13 amino acids. The CDR3 DNA sequence: TGTGCCAGCAGCCTACAGGGGGAAGAGACCCAGTACTTC. Amino acids: CASSLQGEETQYF.

The rearrangement uses TRBV27 and TRBJ1-4; D gene ambiguous. The ends were cut back, 4 bases at V and 5 bases at J, with 8 bases in the middle. The germline CDR1 and CDR2 sequences are MNHEY and SMNVEV (reference sequence). This CDR3 is 13 amino acids long. In DNA, the CDR3 is TGTGCCAGCAGTTACCGGCTCAATGAAAAACTGTTTTTT. Its protein is CASSYRLNEKLFF.

V and J are TRBV29-1 and TRBJ2-1; D assignment may be TRBD1 or TRBD2 (5 bases each). The CDR3 has 13 amino acids. The germline gives CDR1 SQVTM, CDR2 ANQGSEA. The germline V and J ends were trimmed by 4 bases and 5 bases, with 12 bases remaining between them. The CDR3: CSVGWGIDNEQFF. CDR3 bases: TGCAGCGTTGGCTGGGGGATCGACAATGAGCAGTTCTTC.

J is TRBJ2-7 and V is TRBV9, with D perhaps being TRBD1 or TRBD2 (6 bases each). Germline CDR1 SGDLS, CDR2 YYNGEE. This CDR3 comprises 15 residues. V shed 4 bases and J shed 3 bases, with 17 bases lying between them. CDR3 loop: CASSQEGGRYYEQYF. CDR3 coding DNA: TGTGCCAGCAGCCAAGAGGGGGGCCGTTACTACGAGCAGTACTTC.